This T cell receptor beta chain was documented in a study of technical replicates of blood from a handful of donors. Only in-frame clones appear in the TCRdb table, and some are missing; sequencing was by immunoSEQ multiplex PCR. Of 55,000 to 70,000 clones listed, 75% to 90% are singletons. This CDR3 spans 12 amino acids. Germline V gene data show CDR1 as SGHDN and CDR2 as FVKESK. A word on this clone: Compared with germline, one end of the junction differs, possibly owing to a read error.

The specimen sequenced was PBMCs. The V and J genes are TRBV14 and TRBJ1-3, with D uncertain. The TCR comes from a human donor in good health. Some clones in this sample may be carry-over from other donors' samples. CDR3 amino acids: CASGPSRNTIYF. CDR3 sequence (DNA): TGTGCCAGCGGGCCCTCTCGAAACACCATATATTTT.